This T cell receptor beta chain originates from a study of T cell responses to AZD1222 COVID-19 vaccine (dated by TCRdb to the early 2020s). Regarding the research as a whole: TCR sequencing was performed for about 250 trial participants, of whom about 200 were given two doses of AZD1222 and approximately 26 were given two doses of MenACWY control vaccine. Trial participants were enrolled by age into 18-55, 56-69 and 70-plus year subgroups, with about 150, 27 and 61 TCR-sequenced participants respectively.

Interpreted using the paper, the time point label stands for: about 28 days (+/-7) after the second vaccine dose. Because spike-specific TCR depth and breadth did not differ between the two schedules, AZD1222 recipients who got a second dose at roughly 4 weeks were pooled with those who got a second dose at roughly 12 weeks. Samples from vaccinated people were obtained from the UK trials COV001 and COV002, which included a single-blind randomized controlled phase 2/3 trial of AZD1222 (ChAdOx1 nCoV-19) in healthy adults. For TCRbeta chain sequencing, PBMC samples were collected from trial participants at day 0 and at day 28 after the second dose. Study-wide conclusions, independent of this receptor: Because no day 14 peak-response samples were available, the repertoires could be characterized only after the peak T cell response. Reportedly, almost half of the unique spike-specific TCRs recognized epitopes lying outside the regions that are mutated in the B.1.351 and B.1.1.7 variants. The 56-69-year group was small, and its depth increase did not reach significance, likely because of low power. Only a handful of AZD1222 recipients were SARS-CoV-2 seropositive at baseline, limiting conclusions about previously exposed vaccinees. Most participants were white British and females outnumbered males, and the authors suggested that clonal diversity may have been underestimated. A significant rise in spike-specific TCR breadth and depth was observed after two AZD1222 doses relative to day 0 and relative to MenACWY recipients. CD4 TCRs associated with the vaccine covered the entire spike protein, and the dominant responses were in regions 160-218 and 743-854.

With respect to this clone: This receptor's antigen is unknown. No much larger clonotype is one base removed from it; base qualities were not supplied.

The CDR3 regions of human TCRbeta chains were analyzed by immunosequencing. The paper's data handling went like this. TCRs in the repertoires were compared against a reference library of SARS-CoV-2-specific TCRs that had been generated with the MIRA antigen-specificity platform. Breadth meant the fraction of unique TCRs that were SARS-CoV-2-associated, whereas depth meant the fraction of total T cells that were SARS-CoV-2-associated. Using the MIRA data, each spike-specific TCR was mapped to the spike region that the TCR reacts to and placed in a CD4 or CD8 class. Log10-transformed breadth and depth values were compared by one-way ANOVA with Sidak's multiple comparisons tests. The clones in this table, taken by TCRdb from immuneACCESS, are in-frame only. Not every clone is retained; where verified, under half of the shortfall comes from an unresolved V gene, and the cause of the rest is unknown. V and J calls plus clone size are reproduced from that table; the DNA served to infer D and trimming. In this sample the table shows about 84,000 clones, around nine tenths of which occur a single time. The ten largest clones represent about 9.9% of the sample.

This clonotype originated in an adult who received the AZD1222 COVID-19 vaccine. This material consisted of peripheral blood, taken 28 days after the second AZD1222 dose.

The CDR3 corresponds to CASSIERTEAFF. The DNA sequence reads TGTGCCAGTAGTATAGAGAGGACAGAAGCTTTCTTT. Rearrangement joined TRBV19 to TRBJ1-1; the D gene is possibly TRBD1, with 5 bases matching. From a lookup of the germline V gene (reference sequence), CDR1 and CDR2 are LNHDA and SQIVND. At the junction V is shortened by 0 bases and J by 8 bases, with 7 bases in between. Inclusive of the bounding cysteine and phenylalanine, the CDR3 is 12 residues long. Only the CDR3 portion is preserved as DNA: 36 bases, with reading frame beginning at the first base.